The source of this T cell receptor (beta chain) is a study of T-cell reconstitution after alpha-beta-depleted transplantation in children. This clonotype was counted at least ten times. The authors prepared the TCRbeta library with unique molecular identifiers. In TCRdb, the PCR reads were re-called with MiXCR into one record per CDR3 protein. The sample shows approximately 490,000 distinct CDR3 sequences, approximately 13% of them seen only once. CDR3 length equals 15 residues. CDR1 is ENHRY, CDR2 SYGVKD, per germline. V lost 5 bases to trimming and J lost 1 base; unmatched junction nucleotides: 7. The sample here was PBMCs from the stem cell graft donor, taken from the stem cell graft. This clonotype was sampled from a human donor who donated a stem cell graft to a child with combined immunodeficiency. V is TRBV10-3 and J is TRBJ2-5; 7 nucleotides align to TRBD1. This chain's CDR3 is CAISFGQDSQETQYF. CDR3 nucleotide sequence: TGTGCCATCAGTTTCGGACAGGACAGCCAAGAGACCCAGTACTTC.